These T cell receptor beta chains were read from a single sample in a study of radiotherapy plus CTLA-4 blockade in lung cancer. The assay was immunoSEQ multiplex PCR, and TCRdb's table has in-frame clones only and misses some. The sample has approximately 76,000 clones, about four fifths seen once. The sequences come from peripheral blood, collected from a patient treated with radiotherapy plus ipilimumab. The source is a human donor with non-small cell lung cancer who had a partial response to radiotherapy plus ipilimumab. Some clones in this sample may be carry-over from other donors' samples. The CDR3 runs from the conserved cysteine through the conserved F or W. The D gene is left open where the match is weak. For some rows the clone size is stated as once, few or many, or as a class when expanded; others skip it.

TRBJ2-7 - TRBD2 TRBV4-2 CASSQDLGLARGIRAYEQYF TGTGCCAGCAGCCAAGATCTCGGACTAGCGAGAGGAATAAGGGCCTACGAGCAGTACTTC
TRBJ2-3 - - TRBV6-1 CASSPSARTDTQYF TGTGCCAGCAGCCCCTCCGCGCGCACAGATACGCAGTATTTT
TRBJ2-7 - - TRBV5-8 CASSLDYRGVSYEQYF TGTGCCAGCAGCTTGGATTATCGCGGGGTGTCCTACGAGCAGTACTTC
TRBJ2-3 - TRBD2 TRBV28 CATLTGALAGGTDTQYF TGTGCCACCCTGACAGGCGCGCTAGCGGGGGGGACAGATACGCAGTATTTT
TRBJ2-4 - - TRBV7-8 CASSPSQGILAKNIQYF TGTGCCAGCAGCCCATCCCAGGGGATACTAGCCAAAAACATTCAGTACTTC
TRBJ1-5 - - TRBV15 CATSTRIGNQPQHF TGTGCCACCAGCACCAGGATCGGCAATCAGCCCCAGCATTTT
TRBJ2-5 - TRBD1 TRBV5-1 CASSTGQGQETQYF TGCGCCAGCAGCACAGGACAGGGCCAAGAGACCCAGTACTTC
TRBJ2-1 - - TRBV19 CASSRGATYNEQFF TGTGCCAGTAGTCGGGGGGCTACCTACAATGAGCAGTTCTTC
TRBJ1-3 - TRBD1 TRBV7-9 CASGRDSSGNTIYF TGTGCCAGCGGCCGGGACAGCTCTGGAAACACCATATATTTT
TRBJ2-2 - - TRBV7-2 CASSLAGGRGGELFF TGTGCCAGCAGCTTAGCGGGGGGGCGGGGCGGGGAGCTGTTTTTT
TRBJ2-1 - - TRBV4-2 CASSQDSLATSYNEQFF TGTGCCAGCAGCCAAGATAGTTTAGCTACCTCCTACAATGAGCAGTTCTTC
TRBJ2-2 - TRBD1 TRBV19 CASLPGQGAGELFF TGTGCCAGTCTGCCGGGACAGGGGGCCGGGGAGCTGTTTTTT
TRBJ1-5 - - TRBV6-5 CASRLTGGGNQPQHF TGTGCCAGCAGGCTGACTGGAGGGGGCAATCAGCCCCAGCATTTT
TRBJ2-7 - TRBD2 TRBV5-1 CASSSPGTTSYEQYF TGCGCCAGCAGCTCCCCCGGGACTACGTCCTACGAGCAGTACTTC
TRBJ1-5 once TRBD1 TRBV7-2 CASSRQGQPQHF TGTGCCAGCAGCCGACAGGGACAGCCCCAGCATTTT
TRBJ1-5 - - TRBV30 CAWSLDSGGPQHF TGTGCCTGGAGCTTAGACAGTGGCGGGCCCCAGCATTTT
TRBJ1-1 few - TRBV27 CACGGRVNTEAFF TGTGCCTGCGGCGGCAGGGTGAACACTGAAGCTTTCTTT
TRBJ2-1 - - TRBV5-1 CASSPGSDNEQFF TGCGCCAGCAGCCCAGGGTCCGACAATGAGCAGTTCTTC
TRBJ1-2 - TRBD1 TRBV23-1 CASSWDRGYYGYTF TGCGCCAGCAGCTGGGACAGGGGGTACTATGGCTACACCTTC
TRBJ2-7 - - TRBV5-1 CASSLVASYEQYF TGCGCCAGCAGCTTGGTAGCCTCCTACGAGCAGTACTTC
TRBJ1-4 - - TRBV6-5 CASSYFPQGNEKLFF TGTGCCAGCAGTTATTTCCCACAGGGAAATGAAAAACTGTTTTTT
TRBJ2-7 - - TRBV6-5 CASRRNRDSYEQYF TGTGCCAGCAGGCGAAACAGGGACTCCTACGAGCAGTACTTC
TRBJ2-1 - - TRBV6-5 CASSRNEQFF TGTGCCAGCTCGAGAAATGAGCAGTTCTTC
TRBJ1-4 - TRBD1 TRBV18 CASSPRQGPNEKLFF TGTGCCAGCTCACCAAGACAGGGTCCTAATGAAAAACTGTTTTTT
TRBJ2-2 - - TRBV19 CASSVRGGELFF TGTGCCAGTAGTGTCAGAGGCGGGGAGCTGTTTTTT
TRBJ1-5 - TRBD1 TRBV6-6 CASSYQGQKEPQHF TGTGCCAGCAGTTATCAGGGACAGAAGGAGCCCCAGCATTTT
TRBJ1-4 - - TRBV19 CASTGQLGEKLFF TGTGCCAGTACGGGTCAATTAGGAGAAAAACTGTTTTTT
TRBJ1-2 once - TRBV28 CASSTTPLYGYTF TGTGCCAGCAGTACTACACCTCTCTATGGCTACACCTTC
TRBJ2-3 few TRBD2 TRBV4-1 CASSTPPAGVEDTQYF TGCGCCAGCAGCACACCGCCAGCGGGAGTGGAGGATACGCAGTATTTT
TRBJ2-7 once TRBD1 TRBV15 CATSRGTGGASYEQYF TGTGCCACCAGCAGGGGTACAGGGGGCGCGTCATACGAGCAGTACTTC
TRBJ1-3 - TRBD1 TRBV7-9 CASSTHRGFSGNTIYF TGTGCCAGCAGCACCCACAGGGGATTCTCTGGAAACACCATATATTTT
TRBJ2-3 - TRBD2 TRBV28 CASSLFMTSGRAVDTQYF TGTGCCAGCAGTTTGTTCATGACTAGCGGGAGGGCGGTAGATACGCAGTATTTT
TRBJ2-1 few TRBD2 TRBV9 CASSAAASGGVYEQFF TGTGCCAGCAGCGCAGCTGCTAGCGGGGGGGTATATGAGCAGTTCTTC
TRBJ1-1 - - TRBV27 CASSDRLNTEAFF TGTGCCAGCAGCGACAGGTTAAACACTGAAGCTTTCTTT
TRBJ2-7 - TRBD2 TRBV19 CASSILAGAYEQYF TGTGCCAGTAGTATATTAGCGGGAGCCTACGAGCAGTACTTC
TRBJ1-2 - - TRBV19 CASSTTFGEVDYGYTF TGTGCCAGTAGTACCACGTTTGGGGAGGTTGACTATGGCTACACCTTC
TRBJ2-7 once TRBD2 TRBV28 CASSLTSGSYEQYF TGTGCCAGCAGTTTAACTAGCGGGAGCTACGAGCAGTACTTC
TRBJ1-1 few - TRBV28 CASSVIGVGGNTEAFF TGTGCCAGCAGTGTTATTGGAGTCGGGGGTAACACTGAAGCTTTCTTT
TRBJ1-1 - - TRBV6-1 CASSEISRVRAFF TGTGCCAGCAGTGAAATATCCCGGGTGCGAGCTTTCTTT
TRBJ1-3 - - TRBV7-2 CASSLGAISSGNTIYF TGTGCCAGCAGCTTAGGGGCCATTAGCTCTGGAAACACCATATATTTT
TRBJ2-3 - TRBD2 TRBV7-2 CASSLATGLAGGNTQYF TGTGCCAGCAGCTTGGCAACCGGACTAGCGGGGGGGAATACGCAGTATTTT
TRBJ1-4 - TRBD1 TRBV11-3 CASSSGGAGEKLFF TGTGCCAGCAGCTCAGGGGGCGCGGGTGAAAAACTGTTTTTT
TRBJ2-4 - TRBD2 TRBV19 CASSMGLAGGQNIQYF TGTGCCAGTAGTATGGGACTAGCGGGAGGGCAAAACATTCAGTACTTC
TRBJ1-6 - - TRBV4-3 CASSRRLGLPLHF TGCGCCAGCAGCCGAAGACTAGGGTTACCCCTCCACTTT
TRBJ2-3 - TRBD2 TRBV4-3 CASSQQLAGVTDTQYF TGCGCCAGCAGCCAGCAACTAGCGGGGGTCACAGATACGCAGTATTTT
TRBJ2-7 - - TRBV6-1 CASKSQGPAYEQYF TGTGCCAGCAAGTCACAGGGTCCCGCCTACGAGCAGTACTTC
TRBJ1-3 - TRBD1 TRBV4-3 CASSQATGHGNTIYF TGCGCCAGCAGCCAAGCGACAGGGCATGGAAACACCATATATTTT
TRBJ1-6 - TRBD1 TRBV7-9 CASSLTGTNSPLHF TGTGCCAGCAGCTTGACAGGGACCAATTCACCCCTCCACTTT
TRBJ1-6 - - TRBV2 CASSGRQNSPLHF TGTGCCAGCAGTGGTCGTCAGAATTCACCCCTCCACTTT
TRBJ1-3 - TRBD1 TRBV6-6 CASSSQGAAGNTIYF TGTGCCAGCAGTTCACAGGGGGCGGCGGGAAACACCATATATTTT
TRBJ2-1 - TRBD2 TRBV5-1 CASSLEREWSYNEQFF TGCGCCAGCAGCCTGGAGCGGGAGTGGTCCTACAATGAGCAGTTCTTC
TRBJ2-5 - - TRBV29-1 CSTGQLETQYF TGCAGCACAGGACAGCTAGAGACCCAGTACTTC
TRBJ1-1 - TRBD1 TRBV19 CASSARPGTGDGTEAFF TGTGCCAGTAGTGCCCGTCCCGGGACAGGGGACGGTACTGAAGCTTTCTTT